A selection of T cell receptor beta chains follows, all from one sample in a study of CD8+ T cells in alopecia areata. Method: immunoSEQ multiplex PCR; TCRdb's copy keeps in-frame clones and lacks some. The data hold roughly 75,000 clones, with approximately 60% observed a single time. Sequenced material: CD8+ T cells sorted from blood, taken at week 0. Receptor source: a human donor with alopecia areata. Each CDR3 is given with its conserved first and last residue. D genes are given only for firm matches. For some rows the clone size is stated as once, few or many, or as a class when expanded; others skip it.

>-|-|11|TRBV10-2|TRBJ2-1
TGCGCCAGCAGTCTCGGCGATGAGCAGTTCTTC
CASSLGDEQFF
>TRBD2|few|15|TRBV10-3|TRBJ2-7
TGTGCCATCAGTGAGTCCGAGCGGGAGGGCTACGAGCAGTACTTC
CAISESEREGYEQYF
>-|-|15|TRBV5-4|TRBJ2-1
TGTGCCAGCAGCATAGGGGGAGGCTCCTACAATGAGCAGTTCTTC
CASSIGGGSYNEQFF
>-|few|12|TRBV14|TRBJ2-2
TGTGCCAGCAGCCCCTACACCGGGGAGCTGTTTTTT
CASSPYTGELFF
>TRBD2|-|16|TRBV27|TRBJ2-5
TGTGCCAGCAGTTTAGGGACAGGACTAGCGGGGGAGACCCAGTACTTC
CASSLGTGLAGETQYF
>-|-|14|TRBV6-5|TRBJ2-7
TGTGCCAGCAGTTACTCGTTGGGATCCTACGAGCAGTACTTC
CASSYSLGSYEQYF
>-|-|11|TRBV5-1|TRBJ2-7
TGCGCCAGCAGGGACTCCAACGAGCAGTACTTC
CASRDSNEQYF
>-|-|11|TRBV2|TRBJ2-7
TGTGCCAGCACCGCATCCTACGAGCAGTACTTC
CASTASYEQYF
>TRBD1|few|16|TRBV14|TRBJ2-1
TGTGCCAGCAGCCAAATAGGGACAGGTCCGTACAATGAGCAGTTCTTC
CASSQIGTGPYNEQFF
>TRBD1|-|14|TRBV27|TRBJ2-7
TGTGCCAGCAGTAGGGGGCTCCGTACCTACGAGCAGTACTTC
CASSRGLRTYEQYF
>-|-|14|TRBV9|TRBJ2-1
TGTGCCAGCAGCGCAGGTGTCTCCTACAATGAGCAGTTCTTC
CASSAGVSYNEQFF
>TRBD1|-|15|TRBV4-2|TRBJ2-7
TGTGCCAGCAGCCAGGCGCGACAGGGGGACTACGAGCAGTACTTC
CASSQARQGDYEQYF
>TRBD2|-|14|TRBV7-9|TRBJ2-7
TGTGCCAGCAGTAGGACTAGCGGGACTTACGAGCAGTACTTC
CASSRTSGTYEQYF
>TRBD1|-|14|TRBV18|TRBJ2-7
TGTGCCAGCTCACCAAGGGACAGGGTGTACGAGCAGTACTTC
CASSPRDRVYEQYF
>-|few|15|TRBV9|TRBJ1-1
TGTGCCAGCAGCGTAAGAGCTGGGCTAGGCACTGAAGCTTTCTTT
CASSVRAGLGTEAFF
>-|few|13|TRBV25-1|TRBJ1-1
TGTGCCAGCAGTGAATATCACCCCCTCCTAGCTTTCTTT
CASSEYHPLLAFF
>TRBD1|-|13|TRBV29-1|TRBJ2-7
TGCAGCGCCAGACTACAGGGGCCCTACGAGCAGTACTTC
CSARLQGPYEQYF
>TRBD1|-|15|TRBV30|TRBJ2-5
TGTGCCTGGGTTAGGACAGGGGGAAGTTGGGAGACCCAGTACTTC
CAWVRTGGSWETQYF
>-|-|12|TRBV9|TRBJ2-5
TGTGCCAGCAGCACCTTGACTAGTCGCCAGTACTTC
CASSTLTSRQYF
>-|-|13|TRBV27|TRBJ2-5
TGTGCCAGCAGGATCGGGGGCCACGAGACCCAGTACTTC
CASRIGGHETQYF
>TRBD2|-|17|TRBV27|TRBJ2-1
TGTGCCAGCAGTCTTCCTCCCGCGGCGGGAGGTGGGTATGAGCAGTTCTTC
CASSLPPAAGGGYEQFF
>TRBD1|few|15|TRBV4-2|TRBJ2-7
TGTGCCAGCAGCCAAGTCCGGGACAGCTCCTACGAGCAGTACTTC
CASSQVRDSSYEQYF
>-|many|13|TRBV5-1|TRBJ2-7
TGCGCCAGCAGCTTAGGTTCCCCCTACGAGCAGTACTTC
CASSLGSPYEQYF
>-|-|15|TRBV23-1|TRBJ2-7
TGCGCCAGCAGTCAAGGGACCAGGCAATCCTACGAGCAGTACTTC
CASSQGTRQSYEQYF
>-|few|11|TRBV25-1|TRBJ2-7
TGTGCCAGCAGTGAATTCTACGAGCAGTACTTC
CASSEFYEQYF
>-|-|12|TRBV27|TRBJ1-5
TGTGCCAGCAAGCATGCCAATCAGCCCCAGCATTTT
CASKHANQPQHF
>TRBD1|-|15|TRBV4-1|TRBJ1-1
TGCGCCAGCAGCCAGTGGACAGGGGTTCGAACTGAAGCTTTCTTT
CASSQWTGVRTEAFF
>-|-|13|TRBV2|TRBJ2-1
TGTGCCAGCAGTGAACCAGCTCGAAATGAGCAGTTCTTC
CASSEPARNEQFF
>-|-|14|TRBV28|TRBJ2-2
TGTGCCAGCAGTTATAGGGCGGGCACCGGGGAGCTGTTTTTT
CASSYRAGTGELFF
>-|few|13|TRBV5-5|TRBJ1-2
TGTGCCAGCAGCTGGGGGGAATACTATGGCTACACCTTC
CASSWGEYYGYTF
>-|-|18|TRBV5-1|TRBJ1-2
TGCGCCAGCAGCTCCCATTTCGACAGTCCACTTGAGTACTATGGCTACACCTTC
CASSSHFDSPLEYYGYTF
>TRBD1|few|12|TRBV29-1|TRBJ2-3
TGCAGCGTTGATACAGGGGTAGATACGCAGTATTTT
CSVDTGVDTQYF
>-|-|15|TRBV9|TRBJ1-1
TGTGCCAGTATCCCCTCTATAGGGAGTGGAACTGAAGCTTTCTTT
CASIPSIGSGTEAFF
>TRBD2|few|16|TRBV13|TRBJ2-1
TGTGCCAGCAGTCTACTAGCGGAGAGCTCCTACAATGAGCAGTTCTTC
CASSLLAESSYNEQFF
>TRBD2|-|16|TRBV5-1|TRBJ2-1
TGCGCCAGCAGCTTGGATAGGGCTAGCGGGAGGGGTGAGCAGTTCTTC
CASSLDRASGRGEQFF
>-|-|13|TRBV5-4|TRBJ2-5
TGTGCCAGCAGCTTCCCTAGCGCAGAGACCCAGTACTTC
CASSFPSAETQYF
>TRBD1|few|15|TRBV2|TRBJ2-7
TGTGCCAGCAGTACCCTGACAGGGTATAGCGACGAGCAGTACTTC
CASSTLTGYSDEQYF
>TRBD2|-|13|TRBV2|TRBJ2-7
TGTGCCAGCGGACTAGCGGGAGCCAACGAGCAGTACTTC
CASGLAGANEQYF
>TRBD1|-|13|TRBV30|TRBJ1-2
TGTGTAGGAGAAGGACAGGGAATTTGGGGCTACACCTTC
CVGEGQGIWGYTF
>TRBD1|-|14|TRBV11-2|TRBJ2-7
TGTGCCAGCAGCTTACAGGGGGCGCGGTACGAGCAGTACTTC
CASSLQGARYEQYF
>-|-|17|TRBV15|TRBJ1-1
TGTGCCACCAGCAGATCGAACGAGGTATACATGAACACTGAAGCTTTCTTT
CATSRSNEVYMNTEAFF
>-|-|17|TRBV10-3|TRBJ2-6
TGTGCCATCAGTGAGTCGTACAGCAGGTCTGGGGCCAACGTCCTGACTTTC
CAISESYSRSGANVLTF
>-|-|12|TRBV5-8|TRBJ2-7
TGTGCCAGCAACCGGCCGTCCTACGAGCAGTACTTC
CASNRPSYEQYF
>TRBD1|-|13|TRBV10-3|TRBJ1-1
TGTGCCATCCGACAGGGCTTGGACACTGAAGCTTTCTTT
CAIRQGLDTEAFF
>-|-|15|TRBV6-5|TRBJ1-1
TGTGCCAGCAGTTATCTGGGGTTTAGGAACACTGAAGCTTTCTTT
CASSYLGFRNTEAFF
>TRBD2|-|18|TRBV29-1|TRBJ2-1
TGCAGCGTTGAAGTTCGGGGGACTAGCGGGGGCCTATTCGATGAGCAGTTCTTC
CSVEVRGTSGGLFDEQFF
>-|-|16|TRBV6-1|TRBJ2-6
TGTGCCAGCAGTGAAGCTGAGGGGGCTGGGGCCAACGTCCTGACTTTC
CASSEAEGAGANVLTF